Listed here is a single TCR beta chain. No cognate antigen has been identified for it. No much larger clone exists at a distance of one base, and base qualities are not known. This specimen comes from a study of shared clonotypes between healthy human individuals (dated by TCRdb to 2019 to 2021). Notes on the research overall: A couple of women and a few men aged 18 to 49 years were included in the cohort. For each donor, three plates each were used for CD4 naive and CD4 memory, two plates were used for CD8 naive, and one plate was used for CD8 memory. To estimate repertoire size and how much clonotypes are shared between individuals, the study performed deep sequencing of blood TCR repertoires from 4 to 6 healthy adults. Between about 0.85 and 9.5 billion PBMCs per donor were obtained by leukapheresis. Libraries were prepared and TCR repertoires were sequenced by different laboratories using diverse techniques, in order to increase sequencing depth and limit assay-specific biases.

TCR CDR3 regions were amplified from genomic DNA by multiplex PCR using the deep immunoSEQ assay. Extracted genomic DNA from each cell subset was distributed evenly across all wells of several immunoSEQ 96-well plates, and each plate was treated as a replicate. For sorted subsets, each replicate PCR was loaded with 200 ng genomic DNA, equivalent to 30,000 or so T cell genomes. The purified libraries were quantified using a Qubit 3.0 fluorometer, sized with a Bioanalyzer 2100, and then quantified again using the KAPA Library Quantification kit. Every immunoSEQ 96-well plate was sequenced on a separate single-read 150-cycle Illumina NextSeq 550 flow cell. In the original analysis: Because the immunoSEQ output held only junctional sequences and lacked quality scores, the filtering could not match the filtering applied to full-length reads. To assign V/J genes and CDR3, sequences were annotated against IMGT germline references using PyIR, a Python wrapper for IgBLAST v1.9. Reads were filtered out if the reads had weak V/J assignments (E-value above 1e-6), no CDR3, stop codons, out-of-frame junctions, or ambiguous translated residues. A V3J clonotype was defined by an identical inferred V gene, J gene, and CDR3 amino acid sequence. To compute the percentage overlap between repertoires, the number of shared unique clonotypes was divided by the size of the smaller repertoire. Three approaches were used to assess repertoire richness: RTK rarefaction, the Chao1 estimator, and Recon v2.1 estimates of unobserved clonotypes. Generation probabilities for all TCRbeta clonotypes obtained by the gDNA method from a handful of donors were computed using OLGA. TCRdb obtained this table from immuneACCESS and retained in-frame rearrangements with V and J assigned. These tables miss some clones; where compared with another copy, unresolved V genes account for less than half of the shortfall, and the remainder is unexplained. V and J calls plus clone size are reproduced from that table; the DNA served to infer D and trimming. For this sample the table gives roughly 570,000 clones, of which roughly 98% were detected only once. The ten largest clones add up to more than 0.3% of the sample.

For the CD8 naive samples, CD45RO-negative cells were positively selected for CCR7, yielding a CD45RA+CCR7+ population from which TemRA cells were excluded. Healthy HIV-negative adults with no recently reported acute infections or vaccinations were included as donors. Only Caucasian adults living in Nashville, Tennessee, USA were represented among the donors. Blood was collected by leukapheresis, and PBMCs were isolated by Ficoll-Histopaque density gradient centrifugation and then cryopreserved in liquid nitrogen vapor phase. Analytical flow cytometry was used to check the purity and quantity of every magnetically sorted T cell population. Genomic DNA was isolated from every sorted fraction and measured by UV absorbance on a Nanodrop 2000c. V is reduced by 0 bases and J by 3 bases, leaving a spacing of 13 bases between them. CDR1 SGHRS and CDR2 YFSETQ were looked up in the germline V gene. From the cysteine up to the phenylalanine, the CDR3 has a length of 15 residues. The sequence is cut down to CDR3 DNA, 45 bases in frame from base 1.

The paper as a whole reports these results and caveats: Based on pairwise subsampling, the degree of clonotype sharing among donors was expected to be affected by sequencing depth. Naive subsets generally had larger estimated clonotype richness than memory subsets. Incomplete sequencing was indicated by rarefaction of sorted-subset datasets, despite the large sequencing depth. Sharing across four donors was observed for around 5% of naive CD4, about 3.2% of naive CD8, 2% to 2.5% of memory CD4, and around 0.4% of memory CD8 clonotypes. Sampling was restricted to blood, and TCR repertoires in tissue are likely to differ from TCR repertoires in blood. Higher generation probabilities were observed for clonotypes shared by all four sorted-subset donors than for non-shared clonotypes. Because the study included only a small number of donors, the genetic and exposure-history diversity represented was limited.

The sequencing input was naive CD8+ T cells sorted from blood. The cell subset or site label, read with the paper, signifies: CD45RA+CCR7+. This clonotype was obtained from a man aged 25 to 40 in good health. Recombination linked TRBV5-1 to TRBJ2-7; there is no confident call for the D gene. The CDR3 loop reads CASSLVSPGYYEQYF. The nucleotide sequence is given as TGCGCCAGCAGCTTGGTTTCGCCAGGCTACTACGAGCAGTACTTC.